This TCR beta chain appears in the sequencing data of a study of blood T cell repertoires in COVID-19. This study enrolled people aged 18 to 89 from approximately 25 US geographic areas. With V trimmed by 0 bases and J by 6 bases, 3 bases remained unmatched. The CDR3 sequence is 15 residues long. In germline, CDR1 is SGHTS, CDR2 YDEGEE. TCRdb keeps only in-frame clones here, not all; method: immunoSEQ multiplex PCR. Of roughly 500,000 clones in the sample, roughly 88% were seen once. This chain joins TRBV5-8 and TRBJ2-1, with 10 bases matching TRBD1. The specimen sequenced was PBMCs or T cells enriched from blood (not recorded which). The receptor comes from a woman between 40 and 55 years old who had recovered from COVID-19. CDR3 residues: CASSLERTGGNEQFF. CDR3 bases: TGTGCCAGCAGCTTGGAGAGGACAGGGGGCAATGAGCAGTTCTTC.